The 21 T cell receptor beta chains listed next were all sequenced from one sample in a study of T-cell reconstitution after alpha-beta-depleted transplantation in children. Unique molecular identifiers were used in preparing the TCRbeta library. TCRdb re-called the PCR reads with MiXCR, one entry per CDR3 protein. The sample shows approximately 70,000 distinct CDR3 sequences, roughly 4.4% of them seen only once. The sequences come from PBMCs, mostly from graft donor cells, collected 180 days after TCRalphabeta/CD19-depleted stem cell transplant. Receptors were obtained from a boy under two years old who had a stem cell transplant for acute myeloid leukemia, so the T cells may come from the graft donor.

Many counts were recorded for this clonotype. The chain uses TRBV7-2 and TRBJ1-6; D is uncertain. The V gene's germline CDR1 is SGHTA and CDR2 FQGNSA. V gave up 5 bases and J gave up 7 bases, with 18 bases separating them. The CDR3 has 16 residues. CDR3 bases: TGTGCCAGCAGCGTTATTCCGGCCGGGGAAAATTCACCCCTCCACTTT. Protein sequence: CASSVIPAGENSPLHF.

Ten or more counts support this clonotype. This chain uses TRBV3-1 with TRBJ2-2; D ambiguous. The CDR3 length is 15 residues. The ends were cut back, 4 bases at V and 7 bases at J, with 16 bases in the middle. Germline-derived CDR1 and CDR2 are LGHDT and YNNKEL (reference sequence). The DNA of the CDR3 is TGTGCCAGCAGCCCAGAACCGGGCCGTCGCGGGGAGCTGTTTTTT. Residues: CASSPEPGRRGELFF.

This clonotype has at least ten counts. The gene calls are TRBV28 and TRBJ1-1; 8 bases are shared with TRBD1. Looked up from germline, CDR1 is MDHEN and CDR2 is SYDVKM. The CDR3 length is 16 residues. V lost 1 base, J lost 7 bases, and 11 bases stayed unmatched. As DNA, the CDR3 is TGTGCCAGCAGTTTATTCGGGGGCAGGGGGCAGAATGAAGCTTTCTTT. It codes for CASSLFGGRGQNEAFF. Together with reference TRBV28 and TRBJ1-1, the CDR3 gives the full variable domain: DVKVTQSSRYLVKRTGEKVFLECVQDMDHENMFWYRQDPGLGLRLIYFSYDVKMKEKGDIPEGYSVSREKKERFSLILESASTNQTSMYLCASSLFGGRGQNEAFFGQGTRLTVV.

The V and J genes are TRBV6-2 or TRBV6-3 and TRBJ2-1; 12 positions agree with TRBD2. Germline V gives CDR1 MNHEY, CDR2 SVGEGT. V gave up 2 bases and J gave up 8 bases; unmatched junction bases: 4. CDR3 length: 15 amino acids. CDR3: CASSYGLAGFDEQFF. The CDR3 DNA reads TGTGCCAGCAGTTACGGACTAGCGGGGTTTGATGAGCAGTTCTTC.

This clonotype was seen ten or more times. The chain employs TRBV7-6 and TRBJ2-3, with no clear D. The germline gives CDR1 SGHVS, CDR2 FNYEAQ. CDR3 length: 15 amino acids. The ends were cut back, 1 base at V and 2 bases at J, with 10 bases in the middle. In nucleotides, the CDR3 is TGTGCCAGCAGCTTAGAACCGGGTTACACAGATACGCAGTATTTT. The encoded protein is CASSLEPGYTDTQYF.

This clonotype was found many times. The chain carries TRBV5-1 and TRBJ2-2, with TRBD1 matching over 9 bases. Trimming took 0 bases from V and 2 from J; bases not matched to a gene: 11. CDR1 and CDR2 (germline): SGHRS, YFSETQ. The CDR3 length is 19 residues. This chain's CDR3 is CASSLVWTGEPLNTGELFF. CDR3 nucleotides: TGCGCCAGCAGCTTGGTATGGACAGGGGAACCTCTCAACACCGGGGAGCTGTTTTTT.

There are many counts of this clonotype. The chain joins TRBV11-1 to TRBJ2-7; D is undetermined. With 3 bases removed from V and 1 base from J, the gap between germline ends came to 4 bases. Germline lookup yields CDR1 SGHAT and CDR2 FQDESV (reference sequence). This CDR3 has 12 amino acids. DNA of the CDR3: TGTGCCAGCAGCTTTGCTTCCTACGAGCAGTACTTC. Protein: CASSFASYEQYF. The full variable domain, its missing parts supplied by reference TRBV11-1 and TRBJ2-7, is EAEVAQSPRYKITEKSQAVAFWCDPISGHATLYWYRQILGQGPELLVQFQDESVVDDSQLPKDRFSAERLKGVDSTLKIQPAELGDSAMYLCASSFASYEQYFGPGTRLTVT.

The sample holds a few counts of this clonotype. Sequence at one end of the junction differs from germline and may be a read error. The chain carries TRBV28 and TRBJ2-3; a weak D match, TRBD1 (5 bases). CDR1 MDHEN and CDR2 SYDVKM come from the germline V gene. The CDR3 extends over 12 amino acids. CDR3 in DNA: TGTGCCAGCAGTTTAGGGGCCAATACGCAGTATTTC. It specifies CASSLGANTQYF. The whole variable domain, remainder taken from reference TRBV28 and TRBJ2-3, is DVKVTQSSRYLVKRTGEKVFLECVQDMDHENMFWYRQDPGLGLRLIYFSYDVKMKEKGDIPEGYSVSREKKERFSLILESASTNQTSMYLCASSLGANTQYFGPGTRLTVL.

Ten or more counts support this clonotype. V and J are TRBV24-1 and TRBJ1-5; D gene ambiguous. Germline V gene data show CDR1 as KGHDR and CDR2 as SFDVKD. This CDR3 is built from 13 residues. Trimming took off 2 bases at V and 5 bases at J, with 6 bases between the two ends. CDR3 sequence: CATSDSLYQPQHF. For the CDR3, the DNA is TGTGCCACCAGTGATTCGCTTTATCAGCCCCAGCATTTT.

This clonotype has just a few counts. The chain couples TRBV10-3 to TRBJ2-5, with a weak D call TRBD2 (7 bases). CDR3 length: 15 amino acids. Germline CDR1 ENHRY, CDR2 SYGVKD. The germline V and J ends were trimmed by 6 bases and 2 bases, with 16 bases remaining between them. For the CDR3, the DNA is TGTGCCATCAGCGATCGAGCGGGGACACAAGAGACCCAGTACTTC. This codes for CAISDRAGTQETQYF.

This clonotype has a count of ten or more. The rearrangement joins TRBV5-1 to TRBJ2-7; 8 bases agree with TRBD1. Germline CDR1 SGHRS, CDR2 YFSETQ. CDR3 length equals 14 residues. The V gene end was trimmed by 3 bases and the J gene end by 2 bases; junction bases not matched to a gene: 4. The CDR3: CASSWTGSTYEQYF. The DNA of the CDR3 is TGCGCCAGCAGCTGGACAGGGAGCACCTACGAGCAGTACTTC. Full variable domain (outside the CDR3, taken from reference TRBV5-1 and TRBJ2-7): KAGVTQTPRYLIKTRGQQVTLSCSPISGHRSVSWYQQTPGQGLQFLFEYFSETQRNKGNFPGRFSGRQFSNSRSEMNVSTLELGDSALYLCASSWTGSTYEQYFGPGTRLTVT.

This clonotype appeared a few times. The chain uses TRBV6-1 and TRBJ2-2; D unclear. Germline V lookup: CDR1 MNHNS, CDR2 SASEGT. V was clipped by 5 bases and J by 0 bases, with 16 bases between them. There are 17 residues in the CDR3. CDR3 in amino acids: CASSTYVDTSNTGELFF. The CDR3 nucleotides are TGTGCCAGCAGTACCTATGTCGACACCTCGAACACCGGGGAGCTGTTTTTT.

The table lists this clonotype with many counts. The chain couples TRBV19 to TRBJ2-1; D is perhaps TRBD1 (5 bases). The CDR3 is 18 residues long. V lost 5 bases, J lost 0 bases, and 20 bases lay in between. Germline-derived CDR1 and CDR2 are LNHDA and SQIVND (reference sequence). This CDR3 is CASSPPGPGPSSYNEQFF. CDR3 coding DNA: TGTGCCAGTAGTCCCCCAGGGCCGGGTCCTAGCTCCTACAATGAGCAGTTCTTC.

Points on this clonotype: A read error may be the cause here, since a much bigger clone is one base away. This chain links TRBV10-3 with TRBJ2-2; 7 nucleotides align to TRBD2. CDR1 is ENHRY and CDR2 is SYGVKD in the germline V gene. The CDR3 is 18 residues long. CDR3 loop: CTISLGDRGEGNTGELFF. The CDR3 DNA is TGTACCATCAGTTTAGGAGATCGCGGGGAGGGGAACACCGGGGAGCTGTTTTTT.

This clonotype has ten or more counts. The chain is built from TRBV18 and TRBJ2-7; 15 bases are shared with TRBD2. The V gene's germline CDR1 is KGHSH and CDR2 LQKENI. The CDR3 covers 16 residues. V was pared by 2 bases and J by 1 base, with 0 bases of the junction left unmatched. The CDR3 nucleotides are TGTGCCAGCTCACCAGGACTAGCGGGGGGGTCCTACGAGCAGTACGTC. It is translated as CASSPGLAGGSYEQYV.

Many counts were recorded for this clonotype. The chain links TRBV21-1 to TRBJ2-2; TRBD2 is the table's D call and was not checked against the DNA. TRBV21-1 is recorded as a pseudogene. The CDR3 runs to 17 residues. The CDR3 DNA is TGTGCCAGCAGCAAGGCTCTAGCGGGGAACGACAACCGGGAGCTGTTTTTT. This codes for CASSKALAGNDNRELFF.

The table lists this clonotype with many counts. CDR3 in amino acids: CSARGQLSYEQYV. The CDR3 region has the DNA TGCAGTGCCCGGGGACAGCTCTCCTACGAGCAGTACGTC. The chain couples TRBV20-1 to TRBJ2-7; 7 nucleotides line up with TRBD1. Germline lookup yields CDR1 DFQATT and CDR2 SNEGSKA (reference sequence). Trimming took 6 bases from V and 0 from J; bases not matched to a gene: 5. CDR3 size: 13 residues.

This clonotype occurred many times. V and J are TRBV12-3 or TRBV12-4 and TRBJ2-7; D is perhaps TRBD2 (7 bases). This CDR3 spans 15 amino acids. V lost 9 bases, J lost 4 bases, and 22 bases lay in between. The CDR3 region is CARWGGGAVEYEQYF. The CDR3 DNA reads as TGTGCCAGGTGGGGAGGGGGGGCCGTTGAATACGAGCAGTACTTC.

This clonotype was seen at least ten times. V gene TRBV19 combines with J gene TRBJ2-6; D is possibly TRBD1 (6 bases). V gave up 7 bases and J gave up 0 bases, with 10 bases separating them. Germline V gene data show CDR1 as LNHDA and CDR2 as SQIVND (reference sequence). CDR3 length: 15 amino acids. CDR3 loop: CASKDRRSGANVLTF. CDR3 nucleotides: TGTGCCAGTAAGGACAGACGCTCTGGGGCCAACGTCCTGACTTTC.

This clonotype has a count of ten or more. The CDR3 DNA reads TGTGCCACCAGTGATCCCAGCAGGGGGATTTACGAGCAGTACTTC. As protein: CATSDPSRGIYEQYF. The J gene is TRBJ2-7, the V gene TRBV24-1; 7 nucleotides match TRBD1. V lost 3 bases, J lost 4 bases, and 8 bases stayed unmatched. Germline values: CDR1 KGHDR, CDR2 SFDVKD. This CDR3 is built from 15 residues.

This clonotype occurred many times. The rearrangement joins TRBV5-1 to TRBJ2-7, with 7 bases identical to TRBD1. This CDR3 spans 13 amino acids. Trimming cost V 5 bases and J 3 bases; bases outside gene matches: 5. In germline, CDR1 is SGHRS, CDR2 YFSETQ. The CDR3 here is CASSHGTDYEQYF. In DNA form, the CDR3 reads TGCGCCAGCAGTCACGGGACAGACTACGAGCAGTACTTC.